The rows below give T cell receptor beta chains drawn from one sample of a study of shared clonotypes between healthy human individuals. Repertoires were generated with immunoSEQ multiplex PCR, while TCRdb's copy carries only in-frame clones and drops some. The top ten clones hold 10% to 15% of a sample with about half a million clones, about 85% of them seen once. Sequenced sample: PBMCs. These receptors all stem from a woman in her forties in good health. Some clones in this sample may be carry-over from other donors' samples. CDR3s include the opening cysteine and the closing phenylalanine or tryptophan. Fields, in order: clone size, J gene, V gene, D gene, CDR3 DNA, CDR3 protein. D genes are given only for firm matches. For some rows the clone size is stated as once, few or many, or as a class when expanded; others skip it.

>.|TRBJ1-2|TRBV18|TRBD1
TGTGCCAGCTCACCACAGGGACAGGGTTTGGACTATGGCTACACCTTC
CASSPQGQGLDYGYTF
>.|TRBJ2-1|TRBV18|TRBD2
TGTGCCAGCTCACGAGGTCTAGCGGGGGGGAGCTCCTACAATGAGCAGTTCTTC
CASSRGLAGGSSYNEQFF
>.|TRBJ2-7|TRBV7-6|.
TGTGCCAGCAGCTTGAGCAACTCCTACGAGCAGTACTTC
CASSLSNSYEQYF
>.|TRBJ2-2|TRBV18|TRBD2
TGTGCCAGCTCACCATCCAGCGGGAGGGCCGGCGGGGAGCTGTTTTTT
CASSPSSGRAGGELFF
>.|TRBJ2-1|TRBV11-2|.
TGTGCCAGCAGCTTAGATCTAGGGACAGAGCAGTTCTTC
CASSLDLGTEQFF
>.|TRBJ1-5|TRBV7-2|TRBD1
TGTGCCAGCAGCTTAGAGGGACAGGCGAATCAGCCCCAGCATTTT
CASSLEGQANQPQHF
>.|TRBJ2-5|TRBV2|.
TGTGCCAGCAGTGAATACGAGGAGCAGACCCAGTACTTC
CASSEYEEQTQYF
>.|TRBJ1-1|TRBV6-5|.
TGTGCCAGCAGTTACGGGCAGAAAGGGGACACTGAAGCTTTCTTT
CASSYGQKGDTEAFF
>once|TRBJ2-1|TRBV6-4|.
TGTGCCAGCAGTGACTCGTTTGCGAGACGAAGCCCTAATGAGCAGTTCTTC
CASSDSFARRSPNEQFF
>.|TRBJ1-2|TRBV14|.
TGTGCCAGCAGCCAAGCGGGGGTGGGCTACACCTTC
CASSQAGVGYTF
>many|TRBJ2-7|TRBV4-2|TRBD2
TGTGCCAGCAGCCAAGGGGCTAGCGGGGCCTGGGAGCAGTACTTC
CASSQGASGAWEQYF
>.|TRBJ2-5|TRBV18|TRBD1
TGTGCCAGCTCACCCGTAACAGGGGTACAAGAGACCCAGTACTTC
CASSPVTGVQETQYF
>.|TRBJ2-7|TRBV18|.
TGTGCCAGCTCACCGTCGATTTCCTACGAGCAGTACTTC
CASSPSISYEQYF
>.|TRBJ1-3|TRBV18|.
TGTGCCAGCTCACCGACAACTGGAAACACCATATATTTT
CASSPTTGNTIYF
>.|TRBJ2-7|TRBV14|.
TGTGCCAGCAGCCAAGCTGGCATTCGAAGGTTTCAGTACTTC
CASSQAGIRRFQYF
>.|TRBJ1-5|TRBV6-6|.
TGTGCCAGCAGTTCTCGGGGTGGTGGCCAGCCCCAGCATTTT
CASSSRGGGQPQHF
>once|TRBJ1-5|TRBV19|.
TGTGCCAGTAAATTGGGTGGTAGCAATCAGCCCCAGCATTTT
CASKLGGSNQPQHF